A single sample is the source of the 23 T cell receptor beta chains below, sequenced in a study of T cell repertoires in cytomegalovirus infection. In TCRdb, the reads were re-called with MiXCR into one record per CDR3 protein. The profile shows 200,000 to 300,000 distinct CDR3 sequences, 12% of them singletons. Sequencing was performed on PBMCs. The receptors come from a human donor in good health (CMV status not recorded). Some clones in this sample may be carry-over from other donors' samples.

This clonotype turned up a few times. This sequence joins TRBV18 and TRBJ2-1, with TRBD2 matching 11 bases. Germline assignment: CDR1 KGHSH and CDR2 LQKENI. This CDR3 contains 15 residues. J was trimmed by 7 bases and V by 3 bases; bases with no gene match: 5. This CDR3 is CASSPYSGRGNEQFF. The DNA for the CDR3 is TGTGCCAGCTCACCGTATAGCGGGAGGGGAAATGAGCAGTTCTTC.

This chain joins TRBV27 and TRBJ2-1; D not resolved. Germline CDR1 is MNHEY and CDR2 is SMNVEV (reference sequence). Between the trimmed V and J ends, which lost 3 bases and 2 bases, there was a span of 17 bases. This CDR3 contains 17 residues. The CDR3 nucleotides are TGTGCCAGCAGTTTTCTCCCTACATATTCTACCTACAATGAGCAGTTCTTC. Amino acids: CASSFLPTYSTYNEQFF.

This clonotype has a count of ten or more. The chain couples TRBV7-9 to TRBJ2-5; 7 bases map to TRBD2. The CDR3 loop spans 15 amino acids. The junction had 11 bases not matched to a gene; V was cut back by 6 bases and J by 4 bases. CDR1 is SEHNR, CDR2 FQNEAQ, per germline (reference sequence). This chain's CDR3 is CASSAPGGIGETQYF. The CDR3 DNA sequence: TGTGCCAGCAGTGCCCCGGGAGGTATAGGAGAGACCCAGTACTTC.

This clonotype was recorded many times. V usage is TRBV14 and J usage is TRBJ1-1; TRBD1 aligns across 9 bases. The J segment lost 5 bases and the V segment lost 1 base, leaving 8 bases of the junction unmatched. CDR3 length equals 16 residues. CDR1 SGHDN and CDR2 FVKESK come from the germline V gene. The CDR3 here is CASSQATGGFGTEAFF. The DNA of the CDR3 is TGTGCCAGCAGCCAAGCAACAGGGGGCTTTGGGACTGAAGCTTTCTTT.

A word on this clonotype: A read error may explain this, as a much larger clone is one base away. V is TRBV7-2 and J is TRBJ2-7, with D possibly matching TRBD2 (5 bases). The germline gives CDR1 SGHTA, CDR2 FQGNSA. This CDR3 spans 15 amino acids. Trimming cost V 1 base and J 3 bases, with 13 bases left between them. DNA of the CDR3: TGTGCCAGCAGCTTAGTGAGGGTCCCCTACTACGAGCAGTACTTC. It codes for CASSLVRVPYYEQYF.

The table lists this clonotype with many counts. The V gene is TRBV9, the J gene TRBJ2-5; 7 bases line up with TRBD1. The CDR3 is 15 amino acids. Germline trimming cut 4 bases from V and 4 bases from J; bases unmatched to any gene: 10. Germline V gene sequence: CDR1 SGDLS, CDR2 YYNGEE. Here the CDR3 DNA reads TGTGCCAGCAGCCTCGGGACAGAGTGGGTAGAGACCCAGTACTTC. Translating it yields CASSLGTEWVETQYF. Based on the CDR3 plus reference TRBV9 and TRBJ2-5, the full variable domain is DSGVTQTPKHLITATGQRVTLRCSPRSGDLSVYWYQQSLDQGLQFLIQYYNGEERAKGNILERFSAQQFPDLHSELNLSSLELGDSALYFCASSLGTEWVETQYFGPGTRLLVL.

The V call is TRBV28, the J call TRBJ1-2; no definite D call. This CDR3 is built from 14 residues. Deletions cut 4 bases from V and 4 bases from J, with 13 bases between. CDR1 and CDR2 (germline): MDHEN, SYDVKM. The CDR3 nucleotides are TGTGCCAGCAGTTCCTGGGGTTACGCCTATGGCTACACCTTC. Protein sequence: CASSSWGYAYGYTF.

This chain links TRBV28 with TRBJ2-1; D is unresolved. V lost 6 bases to trimming and J lost 6 bases, with 15 bases between them. The CDR3 extends over 14 amino acids. Germline CDR1 MDHEN, CDR2 SYDVKM. The CDR3 region has the DNA TGTGCCAGCAGCCGGCCACCTCAGAGCAATGAGCAGTTCTTC. This codes for CASSRPPQSNEQFF.

The gene calls are TRBV5-1 and TRBJ1-2, with 10 nucleotides matching TRBD1. Trimming at V came to 1 base and at J to 5 bases, leaving 8 bases not matched to a gene. CDR1 SGHRS and CDR2 YFSETQ come from the germline V gene. The CDR3 has 16 amino acids. CDR3 in amino acids: CASSLNEGTGAYGYTF. CDR3 DNA sequence: TGCGCCAGCAGCTTGAATGAAGGGACAGGGGCGTATGGCTACACCTTC.

This clonotype was counted ten times or more. This chain uses TRBV7-2 with TRBJ2-2; D is uncertain. The CDR3 length is 14 residues. Germline-derived CDR1 and CDR2 are SGHTA and FQGNSA. Trimming removed 7 bases from V and 2 bases from J, with 11 bases in between. CDR3: CASNPEPNTGELFF. CDR3 nucleotides: TGTGCCAGCAACCCCGAACCAAACACCGGGGAGCTGTTTTTT.

There are a few counts of this clonotype. The V call is TRBV19, the J call TRBJ2-1; D may be TRBD2 (6 bases). The V end was cut by 4 bases, the J end by 9 bases, with 13 bases between. Per germline, CDR1 LNHDA and CDR2 SQIVND (reference sequence). The CDR3 consists of 13 residues. This CDR3 reads CASSTQTSGEQFF. CDR3 DNA sequence: TGTGCCAGTAGTACACAGACTAGTGGTGAGCAGTTCTTC.

In this sample, this clonotype turned up a few times. This chain uses TRBV29-1 with TRBJ2-3, with D perhaps TRBD1 (5 bases). V lost 5 bases to trimming and J lost 0 bases, with 6 bases between them. There are 12 residues in the CDR3. Germline CDR1 reads SQVTM; CDR2 reads ANQGSEA. Here the CDR3 reads CSVWGSTDTQYF. CDR3 coding DNA: TGCAGCGTTTGGGGCAGCACAGATACGCAGTATTTT.

The V call is TRBV7-6, the J call TRBJ2-7; 9 bases fit TRBD1. V dropped 1 base and J dropped 3; count of bases not matched to a gene: 4. Germline V gene sequence: CDR1 SGHVS, CDR2 FNYEAQ. The CDR3 contains 15 residues. The CDR3 region is CASSLEGQGLYEQYF. As DNA, the CDR3 is TGTGCCAGCAGCTTAGAAGGACAGGGGCTCTACGAGCAGTACTTC.

The chain employs TRBV2 and TRBJ2-5, with 12 positions matching TRBD1. This CDR3 is 16 amino acids long. The V and J ends lost 7 bases and 4 bases, in that order; junction bases with no gene match: 10. Per germline, CDR1 SNHLY and CDR2 FYNNEI. The CDR3, as DNA: TGTGCCAGCATCAAATCGGGACAGGGGGCCGGAGAGACCCAGTACTTC. Protein: CASIKSGQGAGETQYF. The full variable domain, in which reference TRBV2 and TRBJ2-5 provide the parts outside the CDR3, is EPEVTQTPSHQVTQMGQEVILRCVPISNHLYFYWYRQILGQKVEFLVSFYNNEISEKSEIFDDQFSVERPDGSNFTLKIRSTKLEDSAMYFCASIKSGQGAGETQYFGPGTRLLVL.

This clonotype was seen repeatedly, ten times or more. V usage is TRBV7-2 and J usage is TRBJ2-1, with 8 bases that match TRBD2. The CDR3 is 13 amino acids. The germline CDR1 and CDR2 sequences are SGHTA and FQGNSA. V was pared by 5 bases and J by 15 bases, with 12 bases of the junction left unmatched. The CDR3 protein is CASSGSGGPRAFF. For the CDR3, the DNA is TGTGCCAGCAGCGGGTCGGGGGGGCCACGAGCGTTCTTC.

This clonotype was picked up many times. The CDR3: CASSLRGGPEETQYF. The CDR3 nucleotides read TGTGCCAGCAGCTTGCGGGGGGGGCCAGAAGAGACCCAGTACTTC. The rearrangement uses TRBV5-5 and TRBJ2-5, with 8 bases that match TRBD2. The J segment lost 3 bases and the V segment lost 1 base, leaving 5 bases of the junction unmatched. CDR1 SGHKS and CDR2 YYEKEE come from the germline V gene (reference sequence). The CDR3 consists of 15 residues.

This clonotype appeared many times. The chain uses TRBV28 and TRBJ1-6; 8 nucleotides match TRBD1. Germline loops: CDR1 MDHEN, CDR2 SYDVKM. Trimming cost V 6 bases and J 7 bases; bases outside gene matches: 8. There are 15 residues in the CDR3. In DNA form, the CDR3 reads TGTGCCAGCAGCCTAACAGGGGGGGAGAATTCACCCCTCCACTTT. The encoded protein is CASSLTGGENSPLHF.

This clonotype occurred many times. The chain combines TRBV7-2 with TRBJ2-5; 12 nucleotides line up with TRBD2. J gave up 5 bases and V 5 bases, and 6 bases lay outside the gene matches. Germline loops: CDR1 SGHTA, CDR2 FQGNSA. The CDR3 covers 15 residues. CDR3 in DNA: TGTGCCAGCAGCCCTAGCGGGAGGGAAGGCGAGACCCAGTACTTC. As protein: CASSPSGREGETQYF.

The chain links TRBV5-4 to TRBJ1-1; D is unclear. Germline assignment: CDR1 SGHNT and CDR2 YYREEE (reference sequence). The CDR3 contains 14 residues. The V end lost 5 bases, the J end lost 3 bases, and 14 bases lay between the germline ends. This chain's CDR3 is CASSSPGSYTEAFF. In DNA, the CDR3 is TGTGCCAGCAGTTCCCCCGGCAGTTACACTGAAGCTTTCTTT.

This clonotype appeared a few times. The rearrangement joins TRBV6-1 to TRBJ2-5, with TRBD2 as a possible D gene (7 bases). The germline V gene has CDR1 MNHNS and CDR2 SASEGT. This CDR3 has 16 residues. V dropped 7 bases and J dropped 3 bases, with 21 bases sitting between them. Here the CDR3 DNA reads TGTGCCAGCAAGGGGGTAGCGGGCTCGTACGAAGAGACCCAGTACTTC. This encodes CASKGVAGSYEETQYF.

The sample holds a few counts of this clonotype. The chain couples TRBV6-2 or TRBV6-3 to TRBJ1-1, with D possibly TRBD1 on 6 matching bases. Germline V gene sequence: CDR1 MNHEY, CDR2 SVGEGT. This CDR3 has 15 residues. Deletions cut 7 bases from V and 5 bases from J, with 20 bases between. The CDR3 DNA reads TGTGCCAGCACCCTGGGGGGGGCAAGGGGAACTGAAGCTTTCTTT. Its protein product is CASTLGGARGTEAFF.

This clonotype was seen at least ten times. CDR3 sequence (DNA): TGTGCCAGCAGCCGAATGCCGGGACAGGGGGCGTTTAGAGATACGCAGTATTTT. Its protein product is CASSRMPGQGAFRDTQYF. V and J are TRBV7-2 and TRBJ2-3, with TRBD1 matching over 12 bases. CDR1 and CDR2 (germline): SGHTA, FQGNSA. This CDR3 is built from 18 residues. V shed 5 bases, J shed 5 bases, and the junction held 14 bases outside the gene matches.

This clonotype was seen repeatedly, ten times or more. The J gene is TRBJ2-7, the V gene TRBV7-2; 8 bases match TRBD2. The length of the CDR3 is 14 residues. Germline CDR1 and CDR2: SGHTA and FQGNSA. V gave up 3 bases and J gave up 5 bases; unmatched junction bases: 6. In nucleotides, the CDR3 is TGTGCCAGCAGCTTGTCGGGAGGGCCGGACGAGCAGTACTTC. Translated, it gives CASSLSGGPDEQYF.